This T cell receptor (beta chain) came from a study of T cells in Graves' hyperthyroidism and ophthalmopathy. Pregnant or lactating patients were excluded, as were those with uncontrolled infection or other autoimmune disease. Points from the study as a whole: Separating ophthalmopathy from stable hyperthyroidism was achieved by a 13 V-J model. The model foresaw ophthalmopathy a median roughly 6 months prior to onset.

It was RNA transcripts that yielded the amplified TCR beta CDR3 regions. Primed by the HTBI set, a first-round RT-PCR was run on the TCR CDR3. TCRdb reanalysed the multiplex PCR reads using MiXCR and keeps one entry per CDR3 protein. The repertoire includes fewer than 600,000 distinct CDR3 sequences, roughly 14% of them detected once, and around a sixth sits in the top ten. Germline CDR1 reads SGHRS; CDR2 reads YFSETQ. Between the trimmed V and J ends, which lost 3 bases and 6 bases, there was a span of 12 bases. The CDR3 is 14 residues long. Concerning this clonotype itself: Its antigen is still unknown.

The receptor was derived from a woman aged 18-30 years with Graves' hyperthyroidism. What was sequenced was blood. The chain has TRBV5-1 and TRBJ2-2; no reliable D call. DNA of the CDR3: TGCGCCAGCAGCTCTCCTCGAAAGGCCGGGGAGCTGTTTTTT. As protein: CASSSPRKAGELFF.